The 25 T cell receptor beta chains given below trace back to one sample, sequenced in a study of cytomegalovirus exposure and HLA in healthy donors. This PCR relied on a set of 60 Vbeta primers and 13 Jbeta primers. The protocol was immunoSEQ multiplex PCR, while the TCRdb copy is restricted to in-frame clones and leaves out a portion. There are 95,000 to 150,000 clones in the sample; around 79% occur only once, and 6.3% lies in the top ten. Sequencing used PBMCs. The receptor set was obtained from a woman aged 40 to 50 in good health and CMV-seronegative.

This chain joins TRBV4-2 and TRBJ2-1; 9 nucleotides agree with TRBD2. The CDR3 loop spans 16 amino acids. The germline CDR1 and CDR2 sequences are LGHNA and YNFKEQ. J gave up 4 bases and V 0 bases, and 4 bases lay outside the gene matches. The CDR3: CASSQDDTSGYNEQFF. DNA of the CDR3: TGTGCCAGCAGCCAAGATGACACTAGCGGGTACAATGAGCAGTTCTTC.

The CDR3 protein is CASSPWDRGGNEQFF. In nucleotides, the CDR3 is TGTGCCAGCAGTCCCTGGGACAGGGGGGGTAATGAGCAGTTCTTC. The chain has TRBV28 and TRBJ2-1; 11 bases agree with TRBD1. The CDR3 has 15 amino acids. The J segment lost 7 bases and the V segment lost 5 bases, leaving 7 bases of the junction unmatched. The germline CDR1 and CDR2 sequences are MDHEN and SYDVKM.

There are a few counts of this clone. The J gene is TRBJ2-7, the V gene TRBV9; the D gene is possibly TRBD2 (6 bases). The CDR3 contains 14 residues. Germline CDR1 and CDR2: SGDLS and YYNGEE. The germline V and J ends were trimmed by 3 bases and 0 bases, with 10 bases remaining between them. DNA for the CDR3: TGTGCCAGCAGCGGGGACTGGAGCTCCTACGAGCAGTACTTC. Translation gives CASSGDWSSYEQYF.

J is TRBJ2-1 and V is TRBV28; TRBD2 matches at 9 bases. The V gene end was trimmed by 1 base and the J gene end by 9 bases; junction bases not matched to a gene: 7. The CDR3 totals 15 residues. Germline V CDR1 and CDR2: MDHEN, SYDVKM. This chain's CDR3 is CASSLSPGLAGEQFF. For the CDR3, the DNA is TGTGCCAGCAGTTTATCCCCGGGACTAGCAGGTGAGCAGTTCTTC.

The gene calls are TRBV10-2 and TRBJ2-2, with 7 nucleotides matching TRBD2. The V gene's germline CDR1 is WSHSY and CDR2 SAAADI. V was clipped by 0 bases and J by 5 bases; unmatched bases: 3. The length of the CDR3 is 15 residues. Here the CDR3 DNA reads TGCGCCAGCAGTGAGTCGATTAGCGGGACCGGGGAGCTGTTTTTT. Protein product: CASSESISGTGELFF.

This clone appeared a single time. This chain connects TRBV5-1 to TRBJ2-2; D is unresolved. The CDR3 totals 13 residues. Germline loops: CDR1 SGHRS, CDR2 YFSETQ. The V end was cut by 4 bases, the J end by 5 bases, with 9 bases between. This CDR3 reads CASSEDSTGELFF. CDR3 bases: TGCGCCAGCAGCGAAGACTCGACCGGGGAGCTGTTTTTT.

This chain connects TRBV4-3 to TRBJ1-2, with 7 bases identical to TRBD1. V lost 1 base and J lost 6; bases outside the gene matches: 8. Germline assignment: CDR1 LGHNA and CDR2 YSLEER. The CDR3 contains 15 residues. The CDR3 loop is CASSQGGTVQHGYTF. The CDR3, as DNA: TGCGCCAGCAGCCAAGGGGGGACAGTTCAACATGGCTACACCTTC.

This chain uses TRBV10-2 with TRBJ1-1; D is unclear. Germline lookup yields CDR1 WSHSY and CDR2 SAAADI. There are 12 residues in the CDR3. Trimming left V 2 bases short and J 6 bases short, with 7 bases between. The CDR3 spells CASSEPGAEAFF. CDR3 in DNA: TGCGCCAGCAGTGAGCCCGGGGCTGAAGCTTTCTTT.

V usage is TRBV28 and J usage is TRBJ1-4; 10 bases align to TRBD1. The V segment lost 4 bases and the J segment 7 bases; nucleotides outside the gene matches: 24. CDR1 MDHEN and CDR2 SYDVKM come from the germline V gene. The CDR3 is 21 residues long. This CDR3 is CASSSSHGGTGVQGLREKLFF. The CDR3 DNA sequence: TGTGCCAGCAGTTCCTCCCATGGGGGGACAGGGGTGCAGGGGTTGCGTGAAAAACTGTTTTTT.

The chain combines TRBV11-2 with TRBJ1-4; a weak D match, TRBD1 (5 bases). The CDR3 consists of 15 residues. Germline CDR1 and CDR2: SGHAT and FQNNGV. The V gene lost 5 bases and the J gene lost 8 bases, with 18 bases spanning the gap. The CDR3 here is CASSKQGLVGEKLFF. CDR3 coding DNA: TGTGCCAGCAGCAAGCAGGGTCTTGTCGGCGAAAAACTGTTTTTT.

There are a few counts of this clone. The chain couples TRBV4-2 to TRBJ1-2, with 7 bases matching TRBD1. With 1 base clipped from V and 8 bases from J, the junction kept 4 bases outside the gene matches. The CDR3 sequence is 13 residues long. In germline, CDR1 is LGHNA, CDR2 YNFKEQ. The CDR3 spells CASSQGTGRGYTF. CDR3 bases: TGTGCCAGCAGCCAAGGGACAGGTCGCGGCTACACCTTC.

Only one count was recorded for this clone. The chain is built from TRBV11-3 and TRBJ2-1; 7 bases agree with TRBD2. V lost 5 bases, J lost 4 bases, and 14 bases stayed unmatched. The CDR3 consists of 17 residues. Germline CDR1 SGHNT, CDR2 YENEEA. The CDR3 is CASSPNWGEGRYNEQFF. The CDR3 DNA reads TGTGCCAGCAGCCCAAATTGGGGGGAGGGCCGATACAATGAGCAGTTCTTC.

V is TRBV4-3 and J is TRBJ1-3; the D is unclear. The V gene's germline CDR1 is LGHNA and CDR2 YSLEER. V lost 0 bases and J lost 8, with 5 bases in between. CDR3 length: 12 residues. CDR3 residues: CASSQEGHTIYF. For the CDR3, the DNA is TGCGCCAGCAGCCAAGAGGGCCACACCATATATTTT.

This chain joins TRBV7-9 and TRBJ2-2; D possibly corresponds to TRBD2 (6 bases). The length of the CDR3 is 15 residues. Germline values: CDR1 SEHNR, CDR2 FQNEAQ (reference sequence). V was cut by 0 bases and J by 1 base, with 6 bases left in between. CDR3 loop: CASSLASGNTGELFF. The CDR3 nucleotides read TGTGCCAGCAGCTTAGCTAGCGGGAACACCGGGGAGCTGTTTTTT.

The J gene is TRBJ2-6, the V gene TRBV7-6, with D possibly TRBD2 on 5 matching bases. The germline CDR1 and CDR2 sequences are SGHVS and FNYEAQ. This CDR3 is 13 amino acids long. The CDR3 sequence: CATGFSGANVLTF. DNA of the CDR3: TGTGCTACGGGGTTCTCTGGGGCCAACGTCCTGACTTTC.

The chain uses TRBV4-1 and TRBJ1-2; TRBD1 might be the D (5 bases). Germline V gene lookup returns CDR1 MGHRA and CDR2 YSYEKL. V was shortened by 5 bases and J by 4 bases, with 14 bases between the two germline ends. The CDR3 is 14 amino acids. The CDR3 DNA reads TGCGCCAGCAGCTCAGTTGGCCAGGGCTATGGCTACACCTTC. Residues: CASSSVGQGYGYTF.

A single count supports this clone. This chain links TRBV7-8 with TRBJ1-2; a possible D gene is TRBD1 (6 bases). Trimming removed 5 bases from V and 1 base from J, with 11 bases in between. CDR1 and CDR2 from the germline V gene are SGHVS and FQNEAQ. The CDR3 is made up of 14 amino acids. CDR3 protein: CASSVDSYNYGYTF. CDR3 sequence (DNA): TGTGCCAGCAGCGTGGACAGCTATAACTATGGCTACACCTTC.

V is TRBV28 and J is TRBJ1-2; the D gene is possibly TRBD1 (6 bases). CDR1 and CDR2 (germline): MDHEN, SYDVKM. This CDR3 comprises 14 residues. The V end lost 3 bases, the J end lost 4 bases, and 12 bases lay between the germline ends. CDR3 in amino acids: CASSFRGLTYGYTF. CDR3 coding DNA: TGTGCCAGCAGTTTCAGGGGTTTGACCTATGGCTACACCTTC.

To note about this clone: Compared with germline, one end of the junction differs, possibly owing to a read error. The chain recombines TRBV2 with TRBJ1-3, with 8 bases matching TRBD1. Germline assignment: CDR1 SNHLY and CDR2 FYNNEI. CDR3 length: 15 residues. CDR3 DNA sequence: TGTGCCAGCAGTGGGCAGGGGGCTGTGGGAAACGCCATATATTTT. Protein sequence: CASSGQGAVGNAIYF.

A remark on this clone: A junction boundary mismatches the germline segment, possibly from a read error. The chain carries TRBV7-9 and TRBJ2-7; D not certain. There are 12 residues in the CDR3. Germline CDR1 reads SEHNR; CDR2 reads FQNEAQ (reference sequence). CDR3 nucleotides: TGTTCCAGCAGCATAGATCCGGGCGAGCAGTACTTC. This sequence encodes CSSSIDPGEQYF.

This chain joins TRBV5-6 and TRBJ2-7, with TRBD1 matching over 9 bases. With 0 bases clipped from V and 7 bases from J, the junction kept 8 bases outside the gene matches. The CDR3 is 15 amino acids. CDR1 is SGHDT and CDR2 is YYEEEE in the germline V gene. The CDR3 protein is CASSLVRTGVGEQYF. DNA for the CDR3: TGTGCCAGCAGCTTGGTCCGGACAGGGGTTGGGGAGCAGTACTTC.

Written as DNA, the CDR3 is TGTGCCAGCAGTTCCCCTTCAGCGGGAAACACCATATATTTT. This gives the protein CASSSPSAGNTIYF. The gene calls are TRBV27 and TRBJ1-3; D not resolved. The germline V gene has CDR1 MNHEY and CDR2 SMNVEV (reference sequence). Trimming removed 4 bases from V and 4 bases from J, with 11 bases in between. The CDR3 covers 14 residues.

The chain combines TRBV25-1 with TRBJ2-5; 9 nucleotides align to TRBD1. Per germline, CDR1 MGHDK and CDR2 SYGVNS. The CDR3 consists of 18 residues. Trimming at V came to 5 bases and at J to 5 bases, leaving 18 bases not matched to a gene. CDR3 residues: CASSPNTPDRGRRETQYF. CDR3 sequence (DNA): TGTGCCAGCAGTCCCAACACCCCGGACAGGGGCCGGAGGGAGACCCAGTACTTC. Full variable domain (remainder filled in from reference TRBV25-1 and TRBJ2-5): EADIYQTPRYLVIGTGKKITLECSQTMGHDKMYWYQQDPGMELHLIHYSYGVNSTEKGDLSSESTVSRIRTEHFPLTLESARPSHTSQYLCASSPNTPDRGRRETQYFGPGTRLLVL.

This clone was found once. The chain recombines TRBV28 with TRBJ2-5; tentative D call: TRBD2 (6 bases). The CDR3 is 13 amino acids. The germline V and J ends were trimmed by 4 bases and 8 bases, with 14 bases remaining between them. Germline CDR1 and CDR2: MDHEN and SYDVKM. For the CDR3, the DNA is TGTGCCAGCAGTTCCGGGGGTACGGAAACCCAGTACTTC. This encodes CASSSGGTETQYF.

This chain connects TRBV10-3 to TRBJ2-3; 12 positions agree with TRBD2. In germline, CDR1 is ENHRY, CDR2 SYGVKD. The CDR3 is 14 amino acids. Trimming removed 7 bases from V and 4 bases from J; junction bases left unmatched: 3. The CDR3 DNA sequence: TGTGCCATCAAGACTAGCGGGAGTGCAGATACGCAGTATTTT. Its protein product is CAIKTSGSADTQYF.